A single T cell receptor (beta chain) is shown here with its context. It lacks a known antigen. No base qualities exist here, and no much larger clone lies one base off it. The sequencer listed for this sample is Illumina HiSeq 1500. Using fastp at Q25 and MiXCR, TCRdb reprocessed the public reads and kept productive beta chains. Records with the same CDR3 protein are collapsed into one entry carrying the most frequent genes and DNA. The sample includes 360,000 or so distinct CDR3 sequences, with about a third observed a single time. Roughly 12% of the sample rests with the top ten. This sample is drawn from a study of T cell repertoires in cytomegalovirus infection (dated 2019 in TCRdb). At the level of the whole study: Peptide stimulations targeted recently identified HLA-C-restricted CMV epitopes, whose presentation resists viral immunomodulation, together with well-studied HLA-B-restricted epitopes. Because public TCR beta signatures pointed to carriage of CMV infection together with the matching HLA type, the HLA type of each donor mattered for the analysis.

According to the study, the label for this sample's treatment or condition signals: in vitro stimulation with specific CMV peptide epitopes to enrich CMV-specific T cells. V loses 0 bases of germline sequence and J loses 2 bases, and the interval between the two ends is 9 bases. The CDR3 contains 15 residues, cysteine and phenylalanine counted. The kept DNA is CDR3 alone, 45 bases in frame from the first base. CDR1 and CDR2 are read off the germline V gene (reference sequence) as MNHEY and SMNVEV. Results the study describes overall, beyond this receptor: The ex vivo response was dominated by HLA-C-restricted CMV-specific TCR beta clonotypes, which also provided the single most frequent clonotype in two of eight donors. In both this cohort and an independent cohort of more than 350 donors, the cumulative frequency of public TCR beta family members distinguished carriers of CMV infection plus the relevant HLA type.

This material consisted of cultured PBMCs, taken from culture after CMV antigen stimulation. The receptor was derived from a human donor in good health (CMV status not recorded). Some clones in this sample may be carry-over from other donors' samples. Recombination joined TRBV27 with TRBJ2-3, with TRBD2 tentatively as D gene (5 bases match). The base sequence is TGTGCCAGCAGTTTATCCCAGGACTTCACAGATACGCAGTATTTT. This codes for CASSLSQDFTDTQYF.